This record concerns one T cell receptor beta chain sequence. This record belongs to a study of OX40 agonist ivuxolimab in advanced cancers. About the study: Patient treatment consisted of intravenous ivuxolimab administration every 2 weeks at 0.01 to 10 mg/kg.

The repertoire was sequenced with immunoSEQ multiplex PCR; TCRdb's copy has only in-frame clones and lacks some. The sample lists roughly 56,000 clones, about 86% occurring once. Germline CDR1 is SGDLS and CDR2 is YYNGEE. V shed 0 bases and J shed 4 bases, with 10 bases lying between them. This CDR3 has 14 residues. This clonotype was sampled from an adult with an advanced solid tumor such as melanoma, head and neck, liver or kidney cancer. This chain uses TRBV9 with TRBJ1-2, with D unresolved. The source was CD4+ or CD8+ T cells sorted from blood, collected in a trial of the OX40 agonist ivuxolimab. Here the CDR3 reads CASSVEVRSYGYTF. CDR3 nucleotide sequence: TGTGCCAGCAGCGTAGAAGTACGTTCCTATGGCTACACCTTC. The full variable domain, its missing parts supplied by reference TRBV9 and TRBJ1-2, is DSGVTQTPKHLITATGQRVTLRCSPRSGDLSVYWYQQSLDQGLQFLIQYYNGEERAKGNILERFSAQQFPDLHSELNLSSLELGDSALYFCASSVEVRSYGYTFGSGTRLTVV.